This T cell receptor (beta chain) was identified in a study of T-cell reconstitution after alpha-beta-depleted transplantation in children. The germline V gene encodes CDR1 MNHNS and CDR2 SASEGT. V gave up 9 bases and J gave up 5 bases; unmatched junction bases: 8. The CDR3 runs to 14 residues. Molecular barcoding with unique molecular identifiers was used for the TCRbeta library. TCRdb itself ran the PCR reads through MiXCR, one entry per CDR3 protein. This sample yields around 410,000 distinct CDR3 sequences, of which under 13% are seen a single time; roughly 5.1% belongs to the top ten. This clonotype was counted only a few times.

The source is a human donor who donated a stem cell graft to a child with acute myeloid leukemia. Here the sequenced sample was PBMCs from the stem cell graft donor, taken from the stem cell graft. The V and J genes are TRBV6-1 and TRBJ2-2, with TRBD1 matching over 8 bases. The CDR3 is CASSRDRWTGELFF. CDR3 DNA: TGTGCCAGTTCCCGGGACAGGTGGACCGGGGAGCTGTTTTTT.